This T cell receptor beta chain was identified during a study of tumor and adjacent non-tumor tissue in lung cancer. Study-level information: The patients, 10 to 11 men and roughly 5 women, were roughly 30 to 76 with stage I to III disease.

The library came from three nested PCR rounds adapted from ARM-PCR protocols. TCRdb used MiXCR to reprocess the multiplex PCR reads, holding one entry per CDR3 protein. The sample gives about 110,000 distinct CDR3 sequences, 60% to 80% of which show up once; over 15% is in the top ten. General study points: Tumor tissue had significantly higher TCR diversity than normal lung.

Worth noting for this clonotype: Its antigen is undetermined.

The template was RNA from unsorted bulk tissue. More than 3 cm separated this lung sample from the edge of the tumor. Trimming cost V 2 bases and J 8 bases, with 16 bases left between them. CDR1 and CDR2 (germline): DFQATT, SNEGSKA (reference sequence). The CDR3 sequence is 15 residues long. This receptor was identified in a man in his sixties with non-small cell lung cancer. This chain uses TRBV20-1 with TRBJ1-6; D is possibly TRBD1 (5 bases). Input material: distant non-tumor lung tissue. DNA of the CDR3: TGCAGTGCTAGAACTTTGGAGACAGTAGATTCACCCCTCCACTTT. It codes for CSARTLETVDSPLHF.